This T cell receptor beta chain was recovered during a study of blood T cell repertoires in COVID-19. Original processing notes: Nucleated cell counts were estimated from reference gene primer amplification. Assay used: immunoSEQ multiplex PCR; TCRdb lists only in-frame clones, some missing. D and trimming were read from the DNA, whereas the V and J calls and clone size are those reported in that table. The sample contains about 210,000 clones, more than 85% of which appear only once. The TCR comes from a middle-aged man with acute or convalescent COVID-19. The sequenced sample was peripheral blood.

Here the CDR3 reads CASSLTAGTYEQYF. The CDR3 coding sequence is TGTGCCAGCAGCTTAACGGCGGGTACCTACGAGCAGTACTTC. This chain links TRBV5-5 with TRBJ2-7, with TRBD2 as a possible D gene (5 bases). Germline-derived CDR1 and CDR2 are SGHKS and YYEKEE (reference sequence). Trimming took off 2 bases at V and 2 bases at J, with 11 bases between the two ends. CDR3 length: 14 residues.